The T cell receptor beta chain described here comes from a study of T cell repertoires in aging, cancer and after chemotherapy. About the study: Donor ages fell into six groups from 30 or younger up to 70 or older.

Rearranged V-D-J TRB sequences were amplified with a mixed TRB-A/B primer pool. A single record per CDR3 protein comes from TCRdb applying MiXCR to the multiplex PCR reads. The table has under 3,000 distinct CDR3 sequences, more than 20% seen once. Relative to its sample, this clonotype is medium-sized (0.01 to 0.1%). Looked up from germline, CDR1 is GTSNPN and CDR2 is SVGIG (reference sequence). The CDR3 has 17 amino acids. V lost 5 bases, J lost 3 bases, and 11 bases stayed unmatched. The template was genomic DNA from peripheral blood, not RNA. This receptor was identified in a human donor with a solid tumor. V and J are TRBV30 and TRBJ2-6, with 9 bases identical to TRBD2. The sequencing sample was made of blood. CDR3 bases: TGTGCCTGGGAACGGGCTAGCGGGGTTTATGGGGCCAACGTCCTGACTTTC. It translates to CAWERASGVYGANVLTF.